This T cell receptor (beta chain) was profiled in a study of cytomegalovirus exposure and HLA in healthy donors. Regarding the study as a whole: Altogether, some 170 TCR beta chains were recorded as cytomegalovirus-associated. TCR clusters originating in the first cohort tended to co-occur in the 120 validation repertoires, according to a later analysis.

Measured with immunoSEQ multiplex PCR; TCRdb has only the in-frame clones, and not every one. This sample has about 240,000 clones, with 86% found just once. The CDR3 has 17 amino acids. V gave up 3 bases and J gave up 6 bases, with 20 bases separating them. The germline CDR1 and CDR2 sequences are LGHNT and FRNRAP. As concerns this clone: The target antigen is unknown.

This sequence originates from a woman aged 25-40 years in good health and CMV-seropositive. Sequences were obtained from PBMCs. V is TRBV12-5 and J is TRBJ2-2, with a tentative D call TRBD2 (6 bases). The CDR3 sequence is CASGLDSELAESGELFF. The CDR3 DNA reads TGTGCTAGTGGTTTAGATTCGGAACTAGCTGAGTCCGGGGAGCTGTTTTTT.